These 8 T cell receptor beta chains were all obtained from the same sample, sequenced in a study of neurological immune-mediated disorders. TCRdb reprocessed the 5' RACE reads via MiXCR and lists one record per CDR3 protein. In the table there are about 82,000 distinct CDR3 sequences, just over 2.5% of which are singletons. Sequencing used PBMCs. The receptors were sampled from a woman in her twenties or thirties with multiple sclerosis.

This clonotype came up many times. The chain carries TRBV5-1 and TRBJ2-7; a weak D match, TRBD2 (6 bases). Deletions cut 2 bases from V and 1 base from J, with 22 bases between. This CDR3 contains 18 residues. Germline V gene lookup returns CDR1 SGHRS and CDR2 YFSETQ. As DNA, the CDR3 is TGCGCCAGCAGCTTCCAGGAAGCGGGTTTTTTGAGTTCCTACGAGCAGTACTTC. Its protein product is CASSFQEAGFLSSYEQYF. The whole variable domain, filled in from reference TRBV5-1 and TRBJ2-7, reads KAGVTQTPRYLIKTRGQQVTLSCSPISGHRSVSWYQQTPGQGLQFLFEYFSETQRNKGNFPGRFSGRQFSNSRSEMNVSTLELGDSALYLCASSFQEAGFLSSYEQYFGPGTRLTVT.

This clonotype came up a few times. A much larger clone sits a single nucleotide away, making a read error possible. V gene TRBV7-8 combines with J gene TRBJ2-7; D gene ambiguous. Trimming shortened V by 0 bases and J by 7 bases, and 10 bases separated the two germline ends. The V gene's germline CDR1 is SGHVS and CDR2 FQNEAQ. The CDR3 extends over 13 amino acids. The DNA of the CDR3 is TGTGCCAGCAGCTTAGCTCGGGCGGAAGAGCAGTACTTC. This codes for CASSLARAEEQYF.

This clonotype was found many times. V and J are TRBV4-1 and TRBJ2-1; D possibly uses TRBD1 or TRBD2 (5 bases each). This CDR3 has 14 amino acids. Per germline, CDR1 MGHRA and CDR2 YSYEKL. V lost 3 bases to trimming and J lost 7 bases, with 13 bases between them. The CDR3 bases are TGCGCCAGCAGCCAGCCGGGACCCACAAATGAGCAGTTCTTC. Translated: CASSQPGPTNEQFF.

This clonotype appeared many times. The chain has TRBV7-2 and TRBJ2-7; D not resolved. CDR1 is SGHTA, CDR2 FQGNSA, per germline. This CDR3 is 14 amino acids long. V was cut by 5 bases and J by 3 bases, with 14 bases left in between. CDR3 coding DNA: TGTGCCAGCAGCCTTGGACCGTCTAGCTACGAGCAGTACTTC. Translating gives CASSLGPSSYEQYF.

There are many counts of this clonotype. The J gene is TRBJ2-1, the V gene TRBV5-1; 7 positions agree with TRBD2. The germline V gene has CDR1 SGHRS and CDR2 YFSETQ. V gave up 0 bases and J gave up 8 bases; unmatched junction bases: 2. The length of the CDR3 is 13 residues. In DNA, the CDR3 is TGCGCCAGCAGCTTGGGGACTAGAGATGAGCAGTTCTTC. This sequence encodes CASSLGTRDEQFF.

This clonotype was counted many times. The V call is TRBV5-6, the J call TRBJ2-3; TRBD2 agrees at 10 bases. Germline-derived CDR1 and CDR2 are SGHDT and YYEEEE. CDR3 length equals 17 residues. J was trimmed by 1 base and V by 2 bases; bases with no gene match: 7. CDR3 coding DNA: TGTGCCAGCAGCTTCCCAACCGGGACTAGCGGCACAGATACGCAGTATTTT. Translating it yields CASSFPTGTSGTDTQYF. Together with reference TRBV5-6 and TRBJ2-3, the CDR3 gives the full variable domain: DAGVTQSPTHLIKTRGQQVTLRCSPKSGHDTVSWYQQALGQGPQFIFQYYEEEERQRGNFPDRFSGHQFPNYSSELNVNALLLGDSALYLCASSFPTGTSGTDTQYFGPGTRLTVL.

This clonotype was seen at least ten times. The chain couples TRBV20-1 to TRBJ1-4, with D possibly being TRBD1 (6 bases). Per the germline V gene, CDR1 is DFQATT and CDR2 is SNEGSKA (reference sequence). V shed 5 bases and J shed 8 bases, with 9 bases lying between them. The CDR3 contains 11 residues. CDR3: CSAEGGEKLFF. As DNA, the CDR3 is TGCAGTGCTGAGGGGGGCGAAAAACTGTTTTTT.

This clonotype has a count of ten or more. The V and J genes are TRBV5-5 and TRBJ2-5; D possibly corresponds to TRBD1 (5 bases). V was trimmed by 0 bases and J by 2 bases, leaving 14 bases between them. The length of the CDR3 is 16 residues. CDR1 SGHKS and CDR2 YYEKEE come from the germline V gene (reference sequence). CDR3 in amino acids: CASSLGQGRGQETQYF. DNA for the CDR3: TGTGCCAGCAGCTTGGGGCAGGGCAGAGGACAAGAGACCCAGTACTTC.